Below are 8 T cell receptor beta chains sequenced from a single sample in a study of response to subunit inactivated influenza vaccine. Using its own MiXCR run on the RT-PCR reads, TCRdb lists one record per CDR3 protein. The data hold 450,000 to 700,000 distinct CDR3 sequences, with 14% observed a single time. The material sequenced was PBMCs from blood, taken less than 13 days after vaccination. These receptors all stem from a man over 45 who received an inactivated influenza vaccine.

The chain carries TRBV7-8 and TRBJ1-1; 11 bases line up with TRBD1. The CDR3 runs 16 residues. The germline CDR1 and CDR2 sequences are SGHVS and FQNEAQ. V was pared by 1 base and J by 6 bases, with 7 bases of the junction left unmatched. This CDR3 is CASSLVYRTGGSEAFF. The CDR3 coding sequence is TGTGCCAGCAGCTTAGTGTACAGGACAGGGGGCTCTGAAGCTTTCTTT.

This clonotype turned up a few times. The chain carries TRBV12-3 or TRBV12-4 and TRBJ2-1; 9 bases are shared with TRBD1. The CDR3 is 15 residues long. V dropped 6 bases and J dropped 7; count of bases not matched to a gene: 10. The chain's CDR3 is CASRITGTGKNEQFF. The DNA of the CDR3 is TGTGCCAGCAGAATAACCGGGACAGGGAAGAATGAGCAGTTCTTC.

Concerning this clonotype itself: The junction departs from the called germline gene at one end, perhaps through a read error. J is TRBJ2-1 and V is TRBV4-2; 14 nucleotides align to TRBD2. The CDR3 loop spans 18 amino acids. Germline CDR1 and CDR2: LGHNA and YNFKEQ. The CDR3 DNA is TGTGCCAGCAGCCAAAAGGGACTAGCGGGAGTCTCCGACAATGAGCAGTTCTTC. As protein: CASSQKGLAGVSDNEQFF.

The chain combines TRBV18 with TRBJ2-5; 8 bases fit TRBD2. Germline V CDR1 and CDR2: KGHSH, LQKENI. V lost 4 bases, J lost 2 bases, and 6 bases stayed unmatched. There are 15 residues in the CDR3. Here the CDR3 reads CASSRVAGNQETQYF. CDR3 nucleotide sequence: TGTGCCAGCTCACGGGTAGCGGGAAATCAAGAGACCCAGTACTTC. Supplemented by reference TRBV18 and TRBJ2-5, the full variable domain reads NAGVMQNPRHLVRRRGQEARLRCSPMKGHSHVYWYRQLPEEGLKFMVYLQKENIIDESGMPKERFSAEFPKEGPSILRIQQVVRGDSAAYFCASSRVAGNQETQYFGPGTRLLVL.

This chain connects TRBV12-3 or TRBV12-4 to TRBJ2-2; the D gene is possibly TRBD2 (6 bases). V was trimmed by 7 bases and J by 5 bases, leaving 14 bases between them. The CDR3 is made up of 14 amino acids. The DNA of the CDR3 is TGTGCCAGCAAACCGGGAGTAGTAACCGGGGAGCTGTTTTTT. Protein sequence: CASKPGVVTGELFF.

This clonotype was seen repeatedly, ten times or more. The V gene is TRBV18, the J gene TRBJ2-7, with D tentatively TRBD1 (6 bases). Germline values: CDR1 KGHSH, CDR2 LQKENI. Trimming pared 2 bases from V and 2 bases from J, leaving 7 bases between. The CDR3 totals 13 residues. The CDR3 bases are TGTGCCAGCTCACCAACAGGGCCCTACGAGCAGTACTTC. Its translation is CASSPTGPYEQYF.

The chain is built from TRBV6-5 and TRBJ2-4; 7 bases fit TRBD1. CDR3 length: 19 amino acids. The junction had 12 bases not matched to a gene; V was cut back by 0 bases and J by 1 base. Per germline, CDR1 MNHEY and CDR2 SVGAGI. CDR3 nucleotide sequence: TGTGCCAGCAGTTACTCGGCGGCAGGGGGAAATGGGGCCAAAAACATTCAGTACTTC. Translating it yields CASSYSAAGGNGAKNIQYF.

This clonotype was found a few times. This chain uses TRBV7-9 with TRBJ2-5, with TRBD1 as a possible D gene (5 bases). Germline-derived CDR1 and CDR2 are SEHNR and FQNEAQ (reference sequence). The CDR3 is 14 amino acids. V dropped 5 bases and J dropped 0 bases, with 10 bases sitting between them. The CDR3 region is CASSQQAYQETQYF. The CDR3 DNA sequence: TGTGCCAGCAGCCAACAGGCCTACCAAGAGACCCAGTACTTC.